This T cell receptor beta chain was recovered during a study of PD-L1 blockade in urothelial cancer. Study as a whole: Patients arrived having already received 0 to 3 prior chemotherapy regimens. Treatment start was followed by blood analysis at 3 weeks (second dose) and again at 6 weeks.

The CDR3 spans 14 residues. CDR1 and CDR2 from the germline V gene are PRHDT and FYEKMQ (reference sequence). Trimming removed 3 bases from V and 2 bases from J, with 9 bases in between. Regarding time point: pretreatment peripheral blood. Clones were read by immunoSEQ multiplex PCR, and TCRdb kept only the in-frame ones, dropping some. The sample contains under 50,000 clones, 80% to 95% of which appear only once. The sample was PBMCs, taken around atezolizumab (anti-PD-L1) treatment. The V and J genes are TRBV13 and TRBJ2-3; D uncertain. The receptor was isolated from a woman aged 60-75 years with urothelial cancer. The CDR3 sequence is CASSLALTTDTQYF. Here the CDR3 DNA reads TGTGCCAGCAGCTTGGCTCTTACCACAGATACGCAGTATTTT.